What follows are 17 T cell receptor beta chains derived from one specimen sequenced in a study of a mutant IDH1 vaccine in newly diagnosed glioma. Time point reported: week 5, during vaccination. Doses consisted of 300 ug of mutant IDH1 20-mer peptide each, paired with topical imiquimod. For these receptors, no antigen is known. Data came from immunoSEQ multiplex PCR; TCRdb stores just in-frame clones and leaves some out. The sample yields about 51,000 clones, roughly 73% seen once. The sequencing used PBMCs, collected from a glioma patient whose treatment included an IDH1 peptide vaccine. The source is a woman aged 40 to 50 with glioma.

J is TRBJ1-1 and V is TRBV19, with 9 bases matching TRBD1. In germline, CDR1 is LNHDA, CDR2 SQIVND (reference sequence). Germline trimming cut 9 bases from V and 4 bases from J; bases unmatched to any gene: 9. This CDR3 spans 14 amino acids. CDR3 region: CASGTGRRGTEAFF. For the CDR3, the DNA is TGTGCCAGCGGGACAGGGAGGCGCGGCACTGAAGCTTTCTTT.

J is TRBJ1-5 and V is TRBV7-8; no firm D call. Germline V gives CDR1 SGHVS, CDR2 FQNEAQ. The CDR3 extends over 15 amino acids. V gave up 3 bases and J gave up 4 bases, with 13 bases separating them. In DNA, the CDR3 is TGTGCCAGCAGCTTTATGACTTCTGGAAATCAGCCCCAGCATTTT. It codes for CASSFMTSGNQPQHF.

V gene TRBV19 combines with J gene TRBJ1-5, with D possibly TRBD1 on 5 matching bases. Germline V gene sequence: CDR1 LNHDA, CDR2 SQIVND (reference sequence). The CDR3 has 15 residues. Trimming pared 1 base from V and 0 bases from J, leaving 7 bases between. The CDR3 loop is CASSIGGGSNQPQHF. CDR3 nucleotide sequence: TGTGCCAGTAGTATAGGTGGGGGTAGCAATCAGCCCCAGCATTTT.

The rearrangement links TRBV27 to TRBJ1-6, with D unresolved. Germline loops: CDR1 MNHEY, CDR2 SMNVEV (reference sequence). This CDR3 spans 15 amino acids. Trimming shortened V by 1 base and J by 1 base, and 5 bases separated the two germline ends. The CDR3 spells CASSLYRSYNSPLHF. The DNA for the CDR3 is TGTGCCAGCAGTTTATACAGATCCTATAATTCACCCCTCCACTTT.

The V gene is TRBV9, the J gene TRBJ1-5, with D possibly matching TRBD1 (5 bases). The CDR3 covers 15 residues. V was cut by 0 bases and J by 0 bases, with 7 bases left in between. Germline loops: CDR1 SGDLS, CDR2 YYNGEE. CDR3 nucleotides: TGTGCCAGCAGCGTAGGGGGGTATAGCAATCAGCCCCAGCATTTT. Residues: CASSVGGYSNQPQHF. The whole variable domain, filled in from reference TRBV9 and TRBJ1-5, reads DSGVTQTPKHLITATGQRVTLRCSPRSGDLSVYWYQQSLDQGLQFLIQYYNGEERAKGNILERFSAQQFPDLHSELNLSSLELGDSALYFCASSVGGYSNQPQHFGDGTRLSIL.

The rearrangement links TRBV19 to TRBJ2-7, with a weak D call TRBD2 (6 bases). The CDR3 covers 15 residues. The ends were cut back, 2 bases at V and 2 bases at J, with 13 bases in the middle. CDR1 and CDR2 from the germline V gene are LNHDA and SQIVND (reference sequence). DNA of the CDR3: TGTGCCAGTAGTATAAATAGCGGTCGCCCCTACGAGCAGTACTTC. Translating it yields CASSINSGRPYEQYF.

In this sample, this clone turned up once. The chain recombines TRBV18 with TRBJ1-1; TRBD1 is a possible D gene (5 bases). CDR3 size: 14 residues. V lost 3 bases and J lost 5, with 13 bases in between. From germline, CDR1 is KGHSH and CDR2 LQKENI. The CDR3 loop is CASSPSGGETEAFF. CDR3 nucleotide sequence: TGTGCCAGCTCACCCAGCGGGGGAGAGACTGAAGCTTTCTTT.

CDR3 region: CASRPRDEEIYGYTF. In nucleotides, the CDR3 is TGTGCCAGCCGCCCTAGGGACGAAGAGATCTATGGCTACACCTTC. The rearrangement uses TRBV6-1 and TRBJ1-2, with a weak D call TRBD1 (5 bases). The V gene's germline CDR1 is MNHNS and CDR2 SASEGT. The CDR3 consists of 15 residues. The V end was cut by 8 bases, the J end by 4 bases, with 20 bases between.

On this clone: Sequence at one end of the junction differs from germline and may be a read error. CDR3 DNA sequence: TGTGCTAGCAGCCTTTGGGGGCTACAGGGTCTAGGTAGAGCTTTCTTT. Translation: CASSLWGLQGLGRAFF. This chain joins TRBV7-7 and TRBJ1-1, with a tentative D call TRBD1 (6 bases). The CDR3 sequence is 16 residues long. Germline V gene data show CDR1 as SSHAT and CDR2 as FNYEAQ (reference sequence). Together with reference TRBV7-7 and TRBJ1-1, the CDR3 gives the full variable domain: GAGVSQSPRYKVTKRGQDVTLRCDPISSHATLYWYQQALGQGPEFLTYFNYEAQPDKSGLPSDRFSAERPEGSISTLTIQRTEQRDSAMYRCASSLWGLQGLGRAFFGQGTRLTVV.

This clone was picked up a small number of times. This chain uses TRBV6-5 with TRBJ1-6, with TRBD1 matching over 9 bases. Looked up from germline, CDR1 is MNHEY and CDR2 is SVGAGI. The J segment lost 8 bases and the V segment lost 6 bases, leaving 5 bases of the junction unmatched. The CDR3 is 14 amino acids. CDR3 amino acids: CASSRDRVDSPLHF. As DNA, the CDR3 is TGTGCCAGCAGCCGGGACAGGGTTGATTCACCCCTCCACTTT.

This rearrangement joins TRBV30 to TRBJ1-2, with 7 bases fitting TRBD1. Germline CDR1 reads GTSNPN; CDR2 reads SVGIG (reference sequence). Trimming removed 5 bases from V and 8 bases from J; junction bases left unmatched: 14. This CDR3 has 14 residues. CDR3: CAWARQGQTSGYTF. In DNA form, the CDR3 reads TGTGCCTGGGCCAGACAGGGACAAACGTCCGGCTACACCTTC. The full variable domain, in which reference TRBV30 and TRBJ1-2 provide the parts outside the CDR3, is SQTIHQWPATLVQPVGSPLSLECTVEGTSNPNLYWYRQAAGRGLQLLFYSVGIGQISSEVPQNLSASRPQDRQFILSSKKLLLSDSGFYLCAWARQGQTSGYTFGSGTRLTVV.

V usage is TRBV27 and J usage is TRBJ1-2; D might be TRBD1 (5 bases). This CDR3 has 12 amino acids. The V gene's germline CDR1 is MNHEY and CDR2 SMNVEV (reference sequence). Trimming pared 3 bases from V and 8 bases from J, leaving 10 bases between. The CDR3 nucleotides are TGTGCCAGCAGTTTGAGGGACGGGGGCTACACCTTC. It specifies CASSLRDGGYTF.

The chain carries TRBV23-1 and TRBJ1-2; a possible D gene is TRBD1 (6 bases). TRBV23-1 is assigned to the ORF class and has an uncertain function. The CDR3 covers 15 residues. V lost 2 bases and J lost 4, with 14 bases in between. In DNA form, the CDR3 reads TGCGCCAGCAGTCAACGCCAGGGGTGTGGCTATGGCTACACCTTC. This translates into CASSQRQGCGYGYTF.

There are a few counts of this clone. The V call is TRBV11-2, the J call TRBJ1-5; D is ambiguous. There are 13 residues in the CDR3. Germline V gene data show CDR1 as SGHAT and CDR2 as FQNNGV. V was trimmed by 5 bases and J by 6 bases, leaving 11 bases between them. The CDR3 DNA follows: TGTGCCAGCAGCAGGGCCAGCGGTCAGCCCCAGCATTTT. Its protein is CASSRASGQPQHF.

The gene calls are TRBV19 and TRBJ2-7, with D unclear. Germline assignment: CDR1 LNHDA and CDR2 SQIVND (reference sequence). V lost 0 bases and J 3 bases, leaving 12 bases between the germline ends. CDR3 length equals 15 residues. The DNA for the CDR3 is TGTGCCAGTAGTATAGATGCTGTCTATAGCTACGAGCAGTACTTC. Translation: CASSIDAVYSYEQYF.

The chain links TRBV10-3 to TRBJ2-5; D uncertain. Trimming shortened V by 0 bases and J by 2 bases, and 7 bases separated the two germline ends. Germline CDR1 is ENHRY and CDR2 is SYGVKD. The CDR3 contains 14 residues. CDR3 protein: CAISESTGQETQYF. CDR3 bases: TGTGCCATCAGTGAGTCGACTGGACAAGAGACCCAGTACTTC.

This clone was seen more than once but under ten times. A junction end diverges from the germline sequence, so it may reflect a read error. V is TRBV29-1 and J is TRBJ1-1; D not resolved. The CDR3 is made up of 14 amino acids. CDR1 is SQVTM, CDR2 ANQGSEA, per germline. CDR3: CSAEGLGWNTEAFF. CDR3 DNA sequence: TGCAGCGCTGAAGGCCTGGGGTGGAACACTGAAGCTTTCTTT.